Shown below are 6 T cell receptor beta chains from a single sample sequenced in a study of shared clonotypes between healthy human individuals. The method was immunoSEQ multiplex PCR; TCRdb's version includes in-frame clones alone and lacks a portion of them. The data show some 2,500,000 clones, with around 90% seen just once and about 0.36% held by the top ten. The sequencing input was naive CD4+ T cells from PBMCs. Stated subset: CD45RA+ positively selected. The receptor source for this set is a man younger than 30 in good health. Some clones in this sample may be carry-over from other donors' samples.

Of note for this clone: At the DNA level, this CDR3 is encoded by other sequences in the same sample as well. The chain joins TRBV7-3 to TRBJ2-3; no clear D gene. This CDR3 is built from 12 residues. Trimming cost V 1 base and J 4 bases, with 3 bases left between them. Germline CDR1 SGHTA, CDR2 FQGTGA. The CDR3 bases are TGTGCCAGCAGCTTAAGCCCAGATACGCAGTATTTT. Its translation: CASSLSPDTQYF.

The CDR3 DNA sequence: TGTGCCTGGAGTCACGGAAAGAATGGCTACACCTTC. Translation gives CAWSHGKNGYTF. V is TRBV30 and J is TRBJ1-2; D remains ambiguous. The CDR3 contains 12 residues. Germline V CDR1 and CDR2: GTSNPN, SVGIG (reference sequence). Trimming removed 2 bases from V and 6 bases from J, with 10 bases in between.

The rearrangement joins TRBV5-6 to TRBJ2-2; the match to TRBD2 covers 7 bases. The CDR3 runs 16 residues. The V and J ends lost 3 bases and 2 bases, in that order; junction bases with no gene match: 7. CDR1 is SGHDT, CDR2 YYEEEE, per germline. CDR3 bases: TGTGCCAGCAGCTACCTAGCGGCTTCAAACACCGGGGAGCTGTTTTTT. Its protein product is CASSYLAASNTGELFF. Full variable domain (outside the CDR3, taken from reference TRBV5-6 and TRBJ2-2): DAGVTQSPTHLIKTRGQQVTLRCSPKSGHDTVSWYQQALGQGPQFIFQYYEEEERQRGNFPDRFSGHQFPNYSSELNVNALLLGDSALYLCASSYLAASNTGELFFGEGSRLTVL.

The gene calls are TRBV7-8 and TRBJ1-5; maybe TRBD1 (5 bases). The CDR3 sequence is 17 residues long. V gave up 5 bases and J gave up 3 bases, with 20 bases separating them. Germline CDR1 SGHVS, CDR2 FQNEAQ. The CDR3 spells CASSISSRGLNNQPQHF. The CDR3 nucleotides are TGTGCCAGCAGCATTAGTTCGAGGGGACTCAACAATCAGCCCCAGCATTTT. Supplemented by reference TRBV7-8 and TRBJ1-5, the full variable domain reads GAGVSQSPRYKVAKRGQDVALRCDPISGHVSLFWYQQALGQGPEFLTYFQNEAQLDKSGLPSDRFFAERPEGSVSTLKIQRTQQEDSAVYLCASSISSRGLNNQPQHFGDGTRLSIL.

The chain couples TRBV5-1 to TRBJ2-7; 11 bases map to TRBD1. V lost 4 bases, J lost 2 bases, and 5 bases stayed unmatched. This CDR3 comprises 15 residues. Germline CDR1 is SGHRS and CDR2 is YFSETQ. The CDR3 nucleotides are TGCGCCAGCAGCGCCGGGACAGGGGGTCCCTACGAGCAGTACTTC. This codes for CASSAGTGGPYEQYF.

As to this clone: Other DNA sequences in the sample encode the same CDR3. The J gene is TRBJ2-7, the V gene TRBV7-3; tentatively, D is TRBD2 (5 bases). CDR3 length equals 15 residues. Deletions cut 5 bases from V and 2 bases from J, with 16 bases between. Germline V gene lookup returns CDR1 SGHTA and CDR2 FQGTGA. CDR3 bases: TGTGCCAGCAGCCCTTCGGGCGGGCGTACCTACGAGCAGTACTTC. This encodes CASSPSGGRTYEQYF.